Presented here are 19 T cell receptor beta chains from one specimen sequenced in a study of T-cell memory formation after mild COVID-19. Each CDR3 protein is one row after TCRdb ran MiXCR on the 5' RACE reads. This table has about 45,000 distinct CDR3 sequences, about a tenth appearing once. Source material: PBMCs or a T cell subset sorted from them (not recorded which). The receptor source for this set is an adult woman who had mild COVID-19 (a few samples of this study predate the infection). Cell type and time point are not known.

V usage is TRBV20-1 and J usage is TRBJ2-1; D gene ambiguous. CDR1 is DFQATT and CDR2 is SNEGSKA in the germline V gene (reference sequence). Trimming cost V 6 bases and J 10 bases, with 22 bases left between them. The CDR3 contains 14 residues. The CDR3 here is CSAQRPSSLGEQFF. CDR3 nucleotide sequence: TGCAGTGCCCAGAGGCCCTCCTCCCTGGGGGAGCAGTTCTTC.

Only a few counts were recorded for this clonotype. The chain links TRBV7-2 to TRBJ2-7; no reliable D call. V was pared by 7 bases and J by 6 bases, with 16 bases between. The germline CDR1 and CDR2 sequences are SGHTA and FQGNSA. The CDR3 loop spans 13 amino acids. This CDR3 is CASTPNSLSEQYF. For the CDR3, the DNA is TGTGCCAGCACCCCAAACTCTCTAAGCGAGCAGTACTTC.

In its sample, this clonotype was seen many times. The chain has TRBV18 and TRBJ1-2; the D gene is possibly TRBD1 (5 bases). The CDR3 spans 15 residues. CDR1 is KGHSH, CDR2 LQKENI, per germline. Trimming stripped 3 bases from V and 4 bases from J, with 15 bases between. The CDR3: CASSPGGTAAYGYTF. The CDR3 nucleotides are TGTGCCAGCTCACCCGGCGGGACGGCGGCCTATGGCTACACCTTC.

This clonotype was observed a few times. This rearrangement joins TRBV19 to TRBJ2-7; D is possibly TRBD1 (5 bases). CDR1 and CDR2 (germline): LNHDA, SQIVND (reference sequence). V was cut by 5 bases and J by 7 bases, with 18 bases left in between. CDR3 length: 14 amino acids. The CDR3 coding sequence is TGTGCCAGTAGTCAAGGGGCAGGGTCCCGGGAGCAGTACTTC. Its translation: CASSQGAGSREQYF.

This clonotype came up a few times. DNA of the CDR3: TGTGCCACCAGTGATTACTATGGCTACACCTTC. Protein: CATSDYYGYTF. This rearrangement joins TRBV24-1 to TRBJ1-2; D is uncertain. This CDR3 region has 11 residues. CDR1 is KGHDR, CDR2 SFDVKD, per germline. V gave up 2 bases and J gave up 3 bases, with 0 bases separating them.

This clonotype was observed at least ten times. The chain uses TRBV12-3 or TRBV12-4 and TRBJ2-1; 7 bases align to TRBD1. CDR3 length: 15 amino acids. Unmatched junction bases numbered 10, after V lost 4 bases and J lost 7 bases. CDR3 sequence reads: CASSSYRTGLNEQFF. Here the CDR3 DNA reads TGTGCCAGCAGTTCTTACCGGACAGGCCTGAATGAGCAGTTCTTC.

The CDR3 sequence is CATSDGTGDSSYEQYF. In DNA, the CDR3 is TGTGCCACCAGTGATGGGACAGGGGACTCGTCCTACGAGCAGTACTTC. The V and J genes are TRBV24-1 and TRBJ2-7, with 10 nucleotides matching TRBD1. The CDR3 consists of 16 residues. Germline trimming cut 3 bases from V and 1 base from J; bases unmatched to any gene: 5. Per the germline V gene, CDR1 is KGHDR and CDR2 is SFDVKD.

This clonotype occurred many times. The V call is TRBV20-1, the J call TRBJ2-5, with 13 bases that match TRBD2. The CDR3 covers 16 residues. The V gene's germline CDR1 is DFQATT and CDR2 SNEGSKA (reference sequence). V dropped 5 bases and J dropped 0; count of bases not matched to a gene: 6. CDR3 DNA: TGCAGTGCTCGCGGGACTAGCGGGGTCCACCAAGAGACCCAGTACTTC. Encoded protein: CSARGTSGVHQETQYF.

This clonotype has at least ten counts. The chain links TRBV7-9 to TRBJ2-3; 13 bases align to TRBD2. Germline V CDR1 and CDR2: SEHNR, FQNEAQ (reference sequence). The ends lost 1 base at V and 2 bases at J; junction bases unmatched: 3. This CDR3 has 17 amino acids. DNA for the CDR3: TGTGCCAGCAGCTTAGGGACTAGCGGGAGCTACACAGATACGCAGTATTTT. As protein: CASSLGTSGSYTDTQYF.

The chain joins TRBV6-2 or TRBV6-3 to TRBJ1-1; the D is unclear. The CDR3 covers 14 residues. V lost 4 bases, J lost 1 base, and 10 bases lay in between. Germline V gene lookup returns CDR1 MNHEY and CDR2 SVGEGT. CDR3 sequence reads: CASSSFWTNTEAFF. The CDR3 DNA reads TGTGCCAGCAGTTCCTTTTGGACGAACACTGAAGCTTTCTTT.

This clonotype was detected many times. The chain carries TRBV5-1 and TRBJ2-7; 10 bases are a match to TRBD2. This CDR3 is 15 amino acids long. Trimming took 2 bases from V and 6 from J; bases not matched to a gene: 8. The germline CDR1 and CDR2 sequences are SGHRS and YFSETQ. Here the CDR3 reads CASSFVGTSDFEQYF. The CDR3 coding sequence is TGCGCCAGCAGCTTTGTTGGGACTAGCGATTTCGAGCAGTACTTC.

This clonotype was counted between two and nine times. The chain uses TRBV18 and TRBJ1-4; D call uncertain. The V gene's germline CDR1 is KGHSH and CDR2 LQKENI. The CDR3 sequence is 16 residues long. The V and J ends lost 2 bases and 4 bases respectively, with 14 bases between them. This chain's CDR3 is CASSPWTAGDNEKLFF. The CDR3 DNA reads as TGTGCCAGCTCACCATGGACTGCAGGAGATAATGAAAAACTGTTTTTT. Looking up the rest from reference TRBV18 and TRBJ1-4 gives the full variable domain: NAGVMQNPRHLVRRRGQEARLRCSPMKGHSHVYWYRQLPEEGLKFMVYLQKENIIDESGMPKERFSAEFPKEGPSILRIQQVVRGDSAAYFCASSPWTAGDNEKLFFGSGTQLSVL.

The V and J genes are TRBV7-2 and TRBJ1-5; D is perhaps TRBD1 (6 bases). Between the trimmed V and J ends, which lost 4 bases and 5 bases, there was a span of 15 bases. Per germline, CDR1 SGHTA and CDR2 FQGNSA. This CDR3 is 15 amino acids long. This CDR3 reads CASSSLRTADQPQHF. For the CDR3, the DNA is TGTGCCAGCAGCTCTCTCAGGACAGCCGATCAGCCCCAGCATTTT. The entire variable domain, with the rest obtained from reference TRBV7-2 and TRBJ1-5, is as follows: GAGVSQSPSNKVTEKGKDVELRCDPISGHTALYWYRQSLGQGLEFLIYFQGNSAPDKSGLPSDRFSAERTGGSVSTLTIQRTQQEDSAVYLCASSSLRTADQPQHFGDGTRLSIL.

The chain couples TRBV18 to TRBJ1-6, with 8 bases matching TRBD1. The CDR3 is 14 residues long. Looked up from germline, CDR1 is KGHSH and CDR2 is LQKENI. The trim removed 4 bases at V and 10 bases at J, leaving 6 bases unmatched. CDR3 nucleotides: TGTGCCAGCTCACTACAGGGGGTAGGATCACCCCTCCACTTT. Its protein is CASSLQGVGSPLHF.

This clonotype was found many times. This sequence joins TRBV24-1 and TRBJ2-7; D gene uncertain. Trimming took 9 bases from V and 6 from J, leaving 26 bases between them. Germline V CDR1 and CDR2: KGHDR, SFDVKD. The CDR3 has 16 amino acids. CDR3 sequence: CATATGATAPWSEQYF. DNA for the CDR3: TGTGCCACCGCAACCGGAGCGACTGCACCCTGGTCCGAGCAGTACTTC.

This clonotype was seen repeatedly, ten times or more. CDR3 region: CASSYGQVNTGELFF. Written as DNA, the CDR3 is TGTGCCAGCAGTTATGGACAGGTGAACACCGGGGAGCTGTTTTTT. The rearrangement joins TRBV12-3 or TRBV12-4 to TRBJ2-2; 7 bases align to TRBD1. There are 15 residues in the CDR3. The trim removed 4 bases at V and 1 base at J, leaving 3 bases unmatched.

This clonotype has ten or more counts. The chain employs TRBV4-1 and TRBJ2-1, with D unclear. The V and J ends lost 0 bases and 5 bases respectively, with 8 bases between them. CDR1 is MGHRA, CDR2 YSYEKL, per germline. This CDR3 spans 14 amino acids. The CDR3 is CASSQDPIHNEQFF. The CDR3 coding sequence is TGCGCCAGCAGCCAAGACCCGATTCACAATGAGCAGTTCTTC.

This clonotype showed up many times. The chain employs TRBV27 and TRBJ2-7; D is perhaps TRBD1 or TRBD2 (6 bases each). The CDR3 loop spans 15 amino acids. Germline V gene data show CDR1 as MNHEY and CDR2 as SMNVEV (reference sequence). Trimming took 5 bases from V and 2 from J, leaving 16 bases between them. In nucleotides, the CDR3 is TGTGCCAGCAGTATCATCCCCGGGGGCGCCTACGAGCAGTACTTC. Protein: CASSIIPGGAYEQYF.

This clonotype occurred a few times. The rearrangement uses TRBV4-2 and TRBJ1-2; no firm D call. This CDR3 is built from 11 residues. CDR1 and CDR2 (germline): LGHNA, YNFKEQ. V was shortened by 0 bases and J by 7 bases, with 3 bases between the two germline ends. CDR3 DNA sequence: TGTGCCAGCAGCCAAGATTTTGGCTACACCTTC. Its translation: CASSQDFGYTF.